This entry features one T cell receptor beta chain sequence. Antigen: not known. This CDR3 contains 14 residues. Germline CDR1 and CDR2: SGHVS and FQNEAQ. The ends lost 5 bases at V and 2 bases at J; junction bases unmatched: 6. Donation came from healthy HIV-negative adults that had no recent acute infections or vaccinations. These data are taken from a study of shared clonotypes between healthy human individuals. Across the study: Researchers assigned three CD4 naive, three CD4 memory, two CD8 naive and one CD8 memory plate to each donor.

Assay: immunoSEQ multiplex PCR; the TCRdb copy retains only in-frame clones and omits some. The sample contains millions of clones, roughly 95% of which appear only once. Findings of the study overall: Non-shared clonotypes displayed generation probabilities falling below those of clonotypes present in all four donors. Sharing of clonotypes among donors was expected to vary with sequencing depth.

The source is a man between 18 and 29 years old in good health. The chain is built from TRBV7-8 and TRBJ2-7, with 7 nucleotides matching TRBD1. The sample was naive CD4+ T cells sorted from blood. The subset is: CD45RA+ positively selected. The CDR3 protein is CASSPTGATYEQYF. The DNA of the CDR3 is TGTGCCAGCAGCCCCACAGGGGCGACCTACGAGCAGTACTTC.